Here is one T cell receptor (beta chain) with its context. The data are from a study of blood T cell repertoires in COVID-19. Study summary: Samples taken during acute and convalescent COVID-19 were collected in the United States, Italy and Spain. The cDNA or gDNA used as material had been derived from T cells, B-cell-depleted T cells, or PBMCs.

The germline V gene encodes CDR1 SGHTA and CDR2 FQGNSA. This CDR3 spans 15 amino acids. Trimming removed 5 bases from V and 7 bases from J, with 21 bases in between. In the source study's methods: Scientists estimated how many nucleated cells there were by amplifying reference gene primers. The assay was immunoSEQ multiplex PCR, and TCRdb's table has in-frame clones only and misses some. Clone size and V and J calls were adopted from that table, with D and trimming inferred from the DNA. The table lists about 68,000 clones, roughly 88% of them singletons. The sequence came from a man aged 25-45 years with acute or convalescent COVID-19. The chain links TRBV7-2 to TRBJ2-7; tentative D call: TRBD2 (6 bases). Sequencing was carried out using peripheral blood. The CDR3 is CASSPRRDGSSEQYF. In DNA form, the CDR3 reads TGTGCCAGCAGCCCGCGGCGGGACGGATCTTCTGAGCAGTACTTC.